The clone carrying this TCR beta chain was counted at least ten times. The target antigen is unknown. The sample belongs to a study of T cells in Graves' hyperthyroidism and ophthalmopathy. Each diagnosis drew on symptoms, thyroxine, TRAb, thyroid ultrasound and orbital computed tomography findings. Each 10 ml fresh peripheral blood draw supplied the PBMCs. Amplified TCR beta CDR3 regions derived from RNA transcripts. When the TCR CDR3 underwent first-round RT-PCR, the HTBI primer set was used. TCRdb itself ran the multiplex PCR reads through MiXCR, one entry per CDR3 protein. This sample has hundreds of thousands of distinct CDR3 sequences, with approximately 14% found just once. Broader study findings: Researchers found most expanded thyroid clonotypes above 0.001 in blood as well. Ophthalmopathy and stable hyperthyroidism were separated by a 13 V-J model.

Sequencing used blood. The clonotype comes from a woman aged 30 to 39 with Graves' hyperthyroidism.

This chain's CDR3 is CASSLEGGYNEQFF. CDR3 nucleotides: TGTGCCAGCAGCTTGGAGGGAGGGTACAATGAGCAGTTCTTC. The genes are TRBV7-2 and TRBJ2-1, with 7 bases matching TRBD2. This CDR3 comprises 14 residues. Germline-derived CDR1 and CDR2 are SGHTA and FQGNSA. V was clipped by 3 bases and J by 4 bases; unmatched bases: 3.